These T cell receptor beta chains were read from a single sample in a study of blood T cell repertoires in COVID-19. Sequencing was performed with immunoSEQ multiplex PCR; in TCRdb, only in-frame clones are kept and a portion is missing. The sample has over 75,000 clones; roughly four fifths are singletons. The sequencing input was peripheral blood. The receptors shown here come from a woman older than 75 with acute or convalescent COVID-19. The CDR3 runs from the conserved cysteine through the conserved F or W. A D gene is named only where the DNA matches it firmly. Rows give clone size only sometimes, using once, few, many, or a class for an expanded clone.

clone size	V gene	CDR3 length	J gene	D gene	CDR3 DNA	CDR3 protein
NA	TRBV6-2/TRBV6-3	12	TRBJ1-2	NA	TGTGCCAGCAGTTATACGAGATCTGACTACACCTTC	CASSYTRSDYTF
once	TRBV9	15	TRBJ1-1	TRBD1	TGTGCCAGCAGCGTAGCGTCAGGGGGAGGACTTGAAGCTTTCTTT	CASSVASGGGLEAFF
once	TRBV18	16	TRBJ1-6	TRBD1	TGTGCCAGCTCACCAAGTCTTCAGGGGGTTGGTTCACCCCTCCACTTT	CASSPSLQGVGSPLHF
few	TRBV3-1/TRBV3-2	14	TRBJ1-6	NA	TGTGCCAGCAGCCAAGTGGAGGGGAATTCACCCCTCCACTTT	CASSQVEGNSPLHF
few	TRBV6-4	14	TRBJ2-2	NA	TGTGCCAGCAGCTCCCTCCTGAACACCGGGGAGCTGTTTTTT	CASSSLLNTGELFF
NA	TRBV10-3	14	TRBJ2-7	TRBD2	TGTGCCATCAGTGACGGACTAGGTAACTACGAGCAGTACTTC	CAISDGLGNYEQYF
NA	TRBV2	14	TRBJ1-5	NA	TGTGCCAGCAAACGGGAGGGGAGCAATCAGCCCCAGCATTTT	CASKREGSNQPQHF
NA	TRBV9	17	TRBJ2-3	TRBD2	TGTGCCAGCAGCCCCCATGTTAGAGCGGGGGTCTCAGATACGCAGTATTTT	CASSPHVRAGVSDTQYF
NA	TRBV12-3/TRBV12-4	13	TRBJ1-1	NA	TGTGCCAGCAGTCTACTCGGGGGGACTTATGCTTTCTTT	CASSLLGGTYAFF
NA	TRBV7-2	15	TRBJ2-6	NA	TGTGCCAGCAGCATACAAATCTCTGGGGCCAACGTCCTGACTTTC	CASSIQISGANVLTF
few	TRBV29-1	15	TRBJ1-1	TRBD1	TGCAGCGTTGAAGCTCCGGTTTTTAGGGGGCGGCGGGCTTTCTTT	CSVEAPVFRGRRAFF